The sample holds a few counts of the clone carrying this T cell receptor beta chain. These data come from a study of blood T cell repertoires in COVID-19. Study-level background: Donors in the United States, Italy and Spain gave samples during acute or convalescent COVID-19.

CDR1 and CDR2 from the germline V gene are SGHVS and FNYEAQ. The CDR3 is made up of 16 amino acids. J gave up 0 bases and V 5 bases, and 5 bases lay outside the gene matches. The protocol was immunoSEQ multiplex PCR, while the TCRdb copy is restricted to in-frame clones and leaves out a portion. Of over 200,000 clones listed, around 88% are singletons. Specimen: peripheral blood. This chain links TRBV7-6 with TRBJ2-3, with 10 bases aligning to TRBD2. This TCR was recovered from a man at least 80 years old with acute or convalescent COVID-19. The CDR3 protein is CASSATSGTSTDTQYF. CDR3 DNA sequence: TGTGCCAGCAGCGCAACTAGCGGGACGAGCACAGATACGCAGTATTTT.